One sample yielded the 12 T cell receptor beta chains listed below, sequenced in a study of graft-versus-host responses after intestinal transplantation. TCRdb's table, derived via immunoSEQ multiplex PCR, lists solely in-frame clones and lacks some. There are about 130,000 clones in the sample; 92% occur only once, and 0.19% lies in the top ten. For these TCRs, the target antigens are not known. Sequenced here: unstimulated CD4+ T cells sorted from spleen or lymph node cells, sampled before intestinal transplant. These receptors came from a human donor who received an intestinal transplant.

The chain recombines TRBV7-3 with TRBJ2-1; D gene unclear. Trimming shortened V by 5 bases and J by 6 bases, and 14 bases separated the two germline ends. Germline CDR1 SGHTA, CDR2 FQGTGA. The CDR3 is 14 residues long. In DNA form, the CDR3 reads TGTGCCAGCAGCCCTTGGATCTGGAGCAATGAGCAGTTCTTC. Translated, it gives CASSPWIWSNEQFF.

This clone was detected only once. This chain joins TRBV19 and TRBJ1-4; D is unresolved. This CDR3 contains 13 residues. Germline V gives CDR1 LNHDA, CDR2 SQIVND (reference sequence). With 2 bases removed from V and 8 bases from J, the gap between germline ends came to 9 bases. CDR3 nucleotide sequence: TGTGCCAGTAGTATAAATCGAGAGGAAAAACTGTTTTTT. It yields the protein CASSINREEKLFF.

The CDR3 here is CASSGIGGLSLYYNEQFF. The DNA for the CDR3 is TGTGCCAGCAGTGGCATAGGGGGCTTATCTCTCTACTACAATGAGCAGTTCTTC. This chain uses TRBV25-1 with TRBJ2-1; 7 bases fit TRBD1. Germline V lookup: CDR1 MGHDK, CDR2 SYGVNS. After removal of 4 bases from V and 3 bases from J, the junction contained 15 bases not matched to a gene. This CDR3 contains 18 residues.

This chain connects TRBV23-1 to TRBJ2-5; possible D gene TRBD1, 5 bases. TRBV23-1 counts as an open reading frame of uncertain function. Trimming took off 9 bases at V and 9 bases at J, with 17 bases between the two ends. This CDR3 is 12 amino acids long. The CDR3 here is CARHRSRTAQYF. CDR3 DNA sequence: TGCGCCAGGCACAGGTCTCGCACGGCCCAGTACTTC.

This chain connects TRBV6-1 to TRBJ2-1; 7 nucleotides line up with TRBD2. The germline V gene has CDR1 MNHNS and CDR2 SASEGT. The CDR3 totals 15 residues. Losses at the gene ends were 4 bases for V and 3 bases for J; bases not matched to a gene: 6. The CDR3, as DNA: TGTGCCAGCAGTGCGACGGGAGGTTACTACAATGAGCAGTTCTTC. The encoded protein is CASSATGGYYNEQFF.

This rearrangement joins TRBV5-4 to TRBJ1-1, with 11 bases lining up with TRBD1. V was clipped by 2 bases and J by 2 bases; unmatched bases: 17. This CDR3 comprises 20 residues. Germline CDR1 is SGHNT and CDR2 is YYREEE (reference sequence). The chain's CDR3 is CASSFTLGTGGLFPNTEAFF. The CDR3 DNA sequence: TGTGCCAGCAGCTTCACCCTCGGGACAGGGGGGCTGTTCCCAAACACTGAAGCTTTCTTT.

The J gene is TRBJ2-3, the V gene TRBV27, with D possibly being TRBD2 (6 bases). V was clipped by 5 bases and J by 3 bases, with 15 bases between them. The CDR3 length is 15 residues. The V gene's germline CDR1 is MNHEY and CDR2 SMNVEV (reference sequence). CDR3 DNA: TGTGCCAGCAGTCTCTTCGGGAGATTAACAGATACGCAGTATTTT. This codes for CASSLFGRLTDTQYF.

V gene TRBV7-2 combines with J gene TRBJ2-7; 9 bases fit TRBD2. The CDR3 loop spans 15 amino acids. V trimming: 1 base; J trimming: 2 bases; junction bases outside the gene matches: 3. Germline V lookup: CDR1 SGHTA, CDR2 FQGNSA. CDR3 amino acids: CASSLEAGGPYEQYF. The CDR3 nucleotides read TGTGCCAGCAGCTTAGAGGCGGGAGGGCCCTACGAGCAGTACTTC.

This chain joins TRBV9 and TRBJ2-1; D possibly corresponds to TRBD1 (5 bases). CDR1 and CDR2 from the germline V gene are SGDLS and YYNGEE. This CDR3 has 14 amino acids. Trimming shortened V by 0 bases and J by 2 bases, and 6 bases separated the two germline ends. Here the CDR3 DNA reads TGTGCCAGCAGCGTAGGGACACCCTACAATGAGCAGTTCTTC. It codes for CASSVGTPYNEQFF.

The gene calls are TRBV5-4 and TRBJ2-1, with 11 bases identical to TRBD2. The CDR3 extends over 16 amino acids. V shed 4 bases, J shed 4 bases, and the junction held 7 bases outside the gene matches. Germline V CDR1 and CDR2: SGHNT, YYREEE (reference sequence). The CDR3 DNA follows: TGTGCCAGCAGCGTCCCCGGGACTAGCGGATACAATGAGCAGTTCTTC. Residues: CASSVPGTSGYNEQFF.

This clone was seen only once. This chain uses TRBV7-8 with TRBJ2-5; 12 bases match TRBD1. There are 16 residues in the CDR3. Germline V gene data show CDR1 as SGHVS and CDR2 as FQNEAQ. Losses at the gene ends were 2 bases for V and 5 bases for J; bases not matched to a gene: 6. The CDR3 spells CASSLTRDRGLETQYF. As DNA, the CDR3 is TGTGCCAGCAGCTTAACCCGGGACAGGGGGCTTGAGACCCAGTACTTC.

This CDR3 reads CASSLEGNTIYF. The CDR3 DNA is TGTGCCAGCAGCCTAGAGGGAAACACCATATATTTT. The rearrangement joins TRBV7-3 to TRBJ1-3, with no clear D. This CDR3 is 12 amino acids long. V dropped 5 bases and J dropped 4 bases, with 6 bases sitting between them. Germline CDR1 reads SGHTA; CDR2 reads FQGTGA.